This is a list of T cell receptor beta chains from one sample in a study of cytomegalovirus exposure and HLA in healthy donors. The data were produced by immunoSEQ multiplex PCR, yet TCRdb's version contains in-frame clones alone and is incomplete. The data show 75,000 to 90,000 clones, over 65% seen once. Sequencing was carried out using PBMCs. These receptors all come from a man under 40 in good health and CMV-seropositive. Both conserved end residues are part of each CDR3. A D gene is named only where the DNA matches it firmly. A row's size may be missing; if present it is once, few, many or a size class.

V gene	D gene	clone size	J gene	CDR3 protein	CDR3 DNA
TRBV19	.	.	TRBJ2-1	CASSISPRGFQVQFF	TGTGCCAGTAGTATATCCCCCCGGGGTTTCCAGGTGCAGTTCTTC
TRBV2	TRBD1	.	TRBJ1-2	CASSPGGEGYGYTF	TGTGCCAGCAGTCCAGGGGGCGAGGGGTATGGCTACACCTTC
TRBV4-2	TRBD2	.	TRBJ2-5	CASSLSAQGGGTSGQETQYF	TGTGCCAGCAGCCTTTCAGCGCAGGGTGGGGGTACTAGCGGCCAAGAGACCCAGTACTTC
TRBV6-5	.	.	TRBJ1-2	CASSPSVAGDYGYTF	TGTGCCAGCAGCCCCTCCGTCGCGGGGGACTATGGCTACACCTTC
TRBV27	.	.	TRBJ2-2	CASSLLENYNTGELFF	TGTGCCAGCAGTTTACTCGAGAATTACAACACCGGGGAGCTGTTTTTT
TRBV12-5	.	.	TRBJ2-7	CASGFGPYEQYF	TGTGCTAGTGGTTTTGGGCCCTACGAGCAGTACTTC
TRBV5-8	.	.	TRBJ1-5	CATRGKNQPQHF	TGTGCCACCCGAGGGAAGAATCAGCCCCAGCATTTT
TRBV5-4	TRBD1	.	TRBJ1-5	CASSFTGDSNQPQHF	TGTGCCAGCAGCTTTACAGGGGATAGCAATCAGCCCCAGCATTTT
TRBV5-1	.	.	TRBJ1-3	CASSLGQRPSGNTIYF	TGCGCCAGCAGCTTGGGACAGCGACCCTCTGGAAACACCATATATTTT
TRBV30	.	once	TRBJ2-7	CASGRGQAYEQYF	TGTGCTTCTGGGAGGGGACAGGCCTACGAGCAGTACTTC